Presented here are 27 T cell receptor beta chains from one specimen sequenced in a study of Tregs in tolerant kidney transplant recipients. Clones were read by immunoSEQ multiplex PCR, and TCRdb kept only the in-frame ones, dropping some. Its table lists approximately 50,000 clones. The specimen was CD4+ T cells from blood, collected before the transplant. The receptors originated from a human donor who received a combined kidney and bone marrow transplant.

Worth noting for this clone: Read sequence stops 3 residues before the CDR3 end, and the germline J gene provides the missing end. The chain carries TRBV7-2 and TRBJ2-5; D remains unclear. CDR1 and CDR2 (germline): SGHTA, FQGNSA. The CDR3 has 14 amino acids. V was cut by 1 base and J by 5 bases, with 11 bases left in between. The CDR3 bases that were read are TGTGCCAGCAGCTTAGAGACGTGGGCGGAGACC. Translation: CASSLETWAET. Given in full, the CDR3 is CASSLETWAETQYF.

As for this clone: The observed sequence ends 3 residues before the CDR3 terminus, with the missing tail filled in from the germline J gene. This chain joins TRBV7-7 and TRBJ2-7; 8 nucleotides line up with TRBD1. Germline CDR1 is SSHAT and CDR2 is FNYEAQ (reference sequence). The junction had 8 bases not matched to a gene; V was cut back by 5 bases and J by 2 bases. The CDR3 runs 15 residues. The CDR3 here is CASSLRTGTAYEQYF. The CDR3 DNA, read in part, is TGTGCCAGCAGCCTAAGGACAGGGACGGCCTACGAG.

This clone is medium-sized by frequency. The CDR3 is cut off 3 residues early in the read; its end comes from the germline J gene. The V and J genes are TRBV5-1 and TRBJ2-6; D may be TRBD1 (5 bases). Germline V CDR1 and CDR2: SGHRS, YFSETQ. The CDR3 covers 19 residues. V lost 4 bases, J lost 1 base, and 21 bases lay in between. The CDR3 sequence is CASSPSPGYKGSGANVLTF. CDR3 bases read: TGCGCCAGCAGCCCTTCCCCAGGCTACAAGGGGTCTGGGGCCAACGTC.

Details on this clone: The read terminates 3 residues ahead of where the CDR3 ends, so the germline J gene completes it. This chain connects TRBV19 to TRBJ2-3; perhaps TRBD2 as D (6 bases). Trimming took off 3 bases at V and 1 base at J, with 23 bases between the two ends. Germline loops: CDR1 LNHDA, CDR2 SQIVND (reference sequence). The CDR3 has 19 residues. The CDR3 is CASSIGGLRSVGRTDTQYF. The DNA read from the CDR3 is TGTGCCAGTAGTATTGGGGGACTCCGATCGGTAGGGCGCACAGATACG. Full variable domain (rest looked up from reference TRBV19 and TRBJ2-3): DGGITQSPKYLFRKEGQNVTLSCEQNLNHDAMYWYRQDPGQGLRLIYYSQIVNDFQKGDIAEGYSVSREKKESFPLTVTSAQKNPTAFYLCASSIGGLRSVGRTDTQYFGPGTRLTVL.

A word on this clone: The CDR3 end is not reached by the read, which stops 3 residues before it; the germline J gene fills it in. This chain uses TRBV13 with TRBJ2-1; the match to TRBD2 covers 7 bases. From germline, CDR1 is PRHDT and CDR2 FYEKMQ (reference sequence). This CDR3 has 15 residues. V was clipped by 5 bases and J by 8 bases; unmatched bases: 12. CDR3 DNA, as far as it was read: TGTGCCAGCAGCATCGGGACTACCCGTGGGGATGAG. It specifies CASSIGTTRGDE. The complete CDR3 protein is CASSIGTTRGDEQFF.

Turning to this clone: The sequenced fragment ends 3 residues before the CDR3 boundary, so the rest is inferred from the germline J gene. The chain uses TRBV20-1 and TRBJ2-5; 7 bases align to TRBD1. CDR3 length equals 13 residues. In germline, CDR1 is DFQATT, CDR2 SNEGSKA (reference sequence). V shed 5 bases and J 5 bases; nucleotides not matched to a gene: 8. The CDR3 loop is CSALDRQEETQYF. CDR3 DNA, as far as it was read: TGCAGTGCTTTGGACAGGCAGGAGGAGACC.

A word on this clone: Coverage ceases 3 residues before the CDR3 finishes, and the germline J gene fills in the end. The chain recombines TRBV7-9 with TRBJ1-1, with 7 bases aligning to TRBD1. Germline loops: CDR1 SEHNR, CDR2 FQNEAQ (reference sequence). Trimming cost V 5 bases and J 6 bases; bases outside gene matches: 6. The CDR3 has 13 amino acids. CDR3 protein: CASSLATGAEAFF. The sequenced CDR3 bases are TGTGCCAGCAGCCTGGCTACAGGGGCTGAA.

A word on this clone: The read comes to an end 3 residues before the CDR3 does, leaving the germline J gene to fill in the end. The genes are TRBV18 and TRBJ2-2, with 7 bases fitting TRBD1. Germline V lookup: CDR1 KGHSH, CDR2 LQKENI. This CDR3 region has 15 residues. The V segment lost 6 bases and the J segment 0 bases; nucleotides outside the gene matches: 4. This chain's CDR3 is CASSQGQPNTGELFF. The CDR3 DNA, read in part, is TGTGCCAGCTCCCAGGGACAGCCGAACACCGGGGAG.

To note about this clone: The CDR3 end lies 3 residues beyond the end of the read and is filled in from the germline J gene. The chain uses TRBV18 and TRBJ1-2; D remains unclear. The germline gives CDR1 KGHSH, CDR2 LQKENI. The CDR3 has 12 residues. The V and J ends lost 4 bases and 4 bases respectively, with 7 bases between them. The sequenced CDR3 bases are TGTGCCAGCTCACACTCCCTCTATGGC. Translated, it gives CASSHSLYG. The full CDR3 protein reads CASSHSLYGYTF.

Points on this clone: Sequencing ends 3 residues short of the CDR3 end; the germline J gene provides the rest. The V gene is TRBV5-1, the J gene TRBJ2-2; no firm D call. The germline V gene has CDR1 SGHRS and CDR2 YFSETQ. This CDR3 comprises 13 residues. Trimming shortened V by 4 bases and J by 6 bases, and 10 bases separated the two germline ends. The part of the CDR3 DNA that was read is TGCGCCAGCAGCAAAGGGTTGGCCGGGGAG. It encodes CASSKGLAGE. The entire CDR3 reads CASSKGLAGELFF. Filled out from reference TRBV5-1 and TRBJ2-2, the complete variable domain reads KAGVTQTPRYLIKTRGQQVTLSCSPISGHRSVSWYQQTPGQGLQFLFEYFSETQRNKGNFPGRFSGRQFSNSRSEMNVSTLELGDSALYLCASSKGLAGELFFGEGSRLTVL.

Concerning this clone: The CDR3 is cut off 3 residues early in the read; its end comes from the germline J gene. This chain joins TRBV6-2 or TRBV6-3 and TRBJ1-1, with 7 bases identical to TRBD1. Per germline, CDR1 MNHEY and CDR2 SVGEGT. V shed 6 bases and J 1 base; nucleotides not matched to a gene: 8. The CDR3 runs to 15 residues. Partial CDR3 DNA: TGTGCCAGCAGCCGCCGAGACAGGGAGAACACTGAA. This sequence encodes CASSRRDRENTE. The complete CDR3 reads CASSRRDRENTEAFF.

With regard to this clone: The DNA ends 3 residues before the CDR3 does, and the rest of the CDR3 is filled in from the germline J gene. V is TRBV30 and J is TRBJ1-2; the D is unclear. Germline CDR1 and CDR2: GTSNPN and SVGIG (reference sequence). This CDR3 comprises 12 residues. The CDR3 sequence is CAWSSGVRGYTF. CDR3 DNA, as far as it was read: TGTGCCTGGAGTTCCGGGGTTCGGGGC.

With regard to this clone: The DNA ends 3 residues before the CDR3 does, and the rest of the CDR3 is filled in from the germline J gene. The rearrangement uses TRBV7-2 and TRBJ2-3; D is possibly TRBD2 (5 bases). Trimming stripped 3 bases from V and 3 bases from J, with 7 bases between. The CDR3 covers 13 residues. The germline gives CDR1 SGHTA, CDR2 FQGNSA. CDR3 DNA (partial): TGTGCCAGCAGCTTGGACTGGACAGATACG. It translates to CASSLDWTDT. The whole CDR3 is CASSLDWTDTQYF.

A note on this clone: The observed sequence ends 3 residues before the CDR3 terminus, with the missing tail filled in from the germline J gene. The rearrangement uses TRBV6-4 and TRBJ2-7, with 10 bases aligning to TRBD1. This CDR3 region has 12 residues. Germline V gives CDR1 MRHNA, CDR2 SNTAGT. CDR3 DNA (partial): TGTCAAAACCGGGACAGGGGCAGCGAG. Protein sequence: CQNRDRGSE. The entire CDR3 reads CQNRDRGSEQYF.

Comment on this clone: The DNA ends 3 residues before the CDR3 does, and the rest of the CDR3 is filled in from the germline J gene. The chain is built from TRBV6-2 or TRBV6-3 and TRBJ2-7, with 7 positions matching TRBD2. The V gene's germline CDR1 is MNHEY and CDR2 SVGEGT. V was pared by 7 bases and J by 0 bases, with 3 bases of the junction left unmatched. The CDR3 has 13 residues. The sequenced CDR3 bases are TGTGCCAGCAAACTAGCGTCCTCCTACGAG. Its protein product is CASKLASSYE. The whole CDR3 reads CASKLASSYEQYF.

CDR3 DNA (partial): TGTGCCAGCAGTGAAGGACAGGTCGGTCAGCCC. Residues: CASSEGQVGQP. The whole CDR3 sequence reads CASSEGQVGQPQHF. The chain is built from TRBV2 and TRBJ1-5; D is perhaps TRBD1 (6 bases). Coverage ceases 3 residues before the CDR3 finishes, and the germline J gene fills in the end. The germline V gene has CDR1 SNHLY and CDR2 FYNNEI. This CDR3 has 14 residues. Trimming pared 1 base from V and 6 bases from J, leaving 10 bases between. The full variable domain, with the rest looked up from reference TRBV2 and TRBJ1-5, is EPEVTQTPSHQVTQMGQEVILRCVPISNHLYFYWYRQILGQKVEFLVSFYNNEISEKSEIFDDQFSVERPDGSNFTLKIRSTKLEDSAMYFCASSEGQVGQPQHFGDGTRLSIL.

Concerning this clone: The read ends 3 residues before the CDR3 terminus; that terminus is restored from the germline J gene. The gene calls are TRBV5-1 and TRBJ2-7; D might be TRBD1 (5 bases). Germline V gene data show CDR1 as SGHRS and CDR2 as YFSETQ. Trimming took 4 bases from V and 3 from J, leaving 8 bases between them. The CDR3 spans 12 residues. CDR3 loop: CASSGALYEQYF. Partial CDR3 DNA: TGCGCCAGCAGCGGGGCCCTCTACGAG.

Notes on this clone: Coverage ceases 3 residues before the CDR3 finishes, and the germline J gene fills in the end. The chain carries TRBV30 and TRBJ2-1; D possibly corresponds to TRBD1 (6 bases). In germline, CDR1 is GTSNPN, CDR2 SVGIG (reference sequence). The ends were cut back, 5 bases at V and 5 bases at J, with 10 bases in the middle. The CDR3 spans 12 residues. Partial CDR3 DNA: TGTGCCTGGGGACAGTCGGACAATGAG. Its translation is CAWGQSDNE. The CDR3, in full, reads CAWGQSDNEQFF.

As to this clone: The DNA ends 3 residues before the CDR3 does, and the rest of the CDR3 is filled in from the germline J gene. The V and J genes are TRBV7-8 and TRBJ1-1; D remains ambiguous. Trimming removed 2 bases at V and 5 bases at J, with 6 bases between. This CDR3 is built from 12 residues. Germline assignment: CDR1 SGHVS and CDR2 FQNEAQ. CDR3 bases read: TGTGCCAGCAGCTTAATATTGACTGAA. Protein: CASSLILTE. The complete CDR3 protein is CASSLILTEAFF. Full variable domain (remainder filled in from reference TRBV7-8 and TRBJ1-1): GAGVSQSPRYKVAKRGQDVALRCDPISGHVSLFWYQQALGQGPEFLTYFQNEAQLDKSGLPSDRFFAERPEGSVSTLKIQRTQQEDSAVYLCASSLILTEAFFGQGTRLTVV.

As for this clone: Read data end 3 residues before the CDR3 end; the end is taken from the germline J gene. The chain carries TRBV18 and TRBJ1-3; D is uncertain. The CDR3 length is 18 residues. CDR1 and CDR2 (germline): KGHSH, LQKENI. The germline V and J ends were trimmed by 2 bases and 4 bases, with 21 bases remaining between them. The CDR3: CASSPTVWAVEAGNTIYF. The sequenced CDR3 bases are TGTGCCAGCTCACCAACGGTATGGGCAGTCGAAGCAGGAAACACC.

A remark on this clone: The observed sequence ends 3 residues before the CDR3 terminus, with the missing tail filled in from the germline J gene. J is TRBJ2-3 and V is TRBV5-5, with D uncertain. The germline V and J ends were trimmed by 4 bases and 4 bases, with 16 bases remaining between them. CDR1 and CDR2 (germline): SGHKS, YYEKEE (reference sequence). This CDR3 contains 15 residues. CDR3 DNA (partial): TGTGCCAGCAGCCCAACTACGAGGAGCCCAGATACG. Protein product: CASSPTTRSPDT. The CDR3 reads in full as CASSPTTRSPDTQYF.

Remarks on this clone: The read terminates 3 residues ahead of where the CDR3 ends, so the germline J gene completes it. The chain has TRBV10-1 and TRBJ1-4; 7 positions match TRBD1. V lost 6 bases and J lost 6; bases outside the gene matches: 16. CDR3 length equals 17 residues. CDR1 and CDR2 (germline): WNHNN, SYGVQD (reference sequence). The sequenced part of the CDR3 DNA is TGCGCCAGCAGCGTCACCACAGGGGCGTGGGAGGATGAAAAA. Residues: CASSVTTGAWEDEK. The entire CDR3 sequence reads CASSVTTGAWEDEKLFF.

With regard to this clone: The read ends 3 residues before the CDR3 terminus; that terminus is restored from the germline J gene. V and J are TRBV5-1 and TRBJ1-2; tentatively, D is TRBD1 (5 bases). Trimming took off 4 bases at V and 5 bases at J, with 12 bases between the two ends. The CDR3 covers 13 residues. Per the germline V gene, CDR1 is SGHRS and CDR2 is YFSETQ. The CDR3 here is CASSPRDSYGYTF. Partial CDR3 DNA: TGCGCCAGCAGCCCCCGGGACTCATATGGC.

With regard to this clone: The CDR3 is cut off 3 residues early in the read; its end comes from the germline J gene. This rearrangement joins TRBV11-2 to TRBJ2-2, with 8 bases that match TRBD2. The CDR3 is made up of 14 amino acids. CDR1 is SGHAT, CDR2 FQNNGV, per germline. V shed 6 bases, J shed 5 bases, and the junction held 5 bases outside the gene matches. The covered CDR3 bases are TGTGCCAGCAGACCCGGGGGGGGGACCGGGGAG. It is translated as CASRPGGGTGE. Given in full, the CDR3 is CASRPGGGTGELFF.

The CDR3 DNA, read in part, is TGTGCCTGGAGGGTCCCCGGGGCAACTAATGAAAAA. Encoded protein: CAWRVPGATNEK. The complete CDR3 sequence is CAWRVPGATNEKLFF. J is TRBJ1-4 and V is TRBV30; D remains ambiguous. The read terminates 3 residues before the CDR3 end, so the remaining end is supplied by the germline J gene. Germline V gene lookup returns CDR1 GTSNPN and CDR2 SVGIG (reference sequence). Trimming removed 3 bases at V and 0 bases at J, with 11 bases between. The CDR3 loop spans 15 amino acids.

To note about this clone: Sequencing ends 3 residues short of the CDR3 end; the germline J gene provides the rest. The chain employs TRBV30 and TRBJ1-5; the D is unclear. The V and J ends lost 3 bases and 7 bases respectively, with 10 bases between them. This CDR3 is built from 12 residues. Germline lookup yields CDR1 GTSNPN and CDR2 SVGIG (reference sequence). Here the CDR3 reads CAWSQSGQPQHF. Incomplete CDR3 DNA: TGTGCCTGGAGCCAGAGCGGCCAGCCC. Complete variable domain (other parts from reference TRBV30 and TRBJ1-5): SQTIHQWPATLVQPVGSPLSLECTVEGTSNPNLYWYRQAAGRGLQLLFYSVGIGQISSEVPQNLSASRPQDRQFILSSKKLLLSDSGFYLCAWSQSGQPQHFGDGTRLSIL.

CDR3 bases read: TGTGCCAGTAGCATTTGGACACGAGATGGGGAGACC. This codes for CASSIWTRDGET. The whole CDR3 region reads CASSIWTRDGETQYF. The chain links TRBV19 to TRBJ2-5; possible D gene TRBD1, 5 bases. The read is 3 residues too short to cover the CDR3 end, so that end is filled in from the germline J gene. This CDR3 comprises 15 residues. Germline V gives CDR1 LNHDA, CDR2 SQIVND (reference sequence). V was shortened by 6 bases and J by 5 bases, with 19 bases between the two germline ends.